This T cell receptor (beta chain) came from a study of blood T cells in healthy people across ages. V lost 2 bases to trimming and J lost 7 bases, with 18 bases between them. The germline V gene has CDR1 SEHNR and CDR2 FQNEAQ (reference sequence). The CDR3 length is 16 residues. About this clonotype itself: Its specificity is unknown.

Points from the study as a whole: The long-lived group displayed more naive CD4+ cells, plus higher diversity, than the aged donors did. A roughly linear age-dependent decrease characterized TCR beta diversity per million T cells.

A second PCR, run for 7 to 11 cycles, used a sample-barcoded 5' primer plus a J-beta primer mix. A tag from a template-switch adaptor with 12 random nucleotides marked each cDNA molecule. TCRdb reanalysed the 5' RACE reads using MiXCR and keeps one entry per CDR3 protein. The data hold hundreds of thousands of distinct CDR3 sequences, with about 62% observed a single time. Sequencing was done on a sample of blood. This receptor was taken from a man between 25 and 39 years old in good health. The chain recombines TRBV7-9 with TRBJ2-1; D assignment may be TRBD1 or TRBD2 (5 bases each). CDR3 sequence: CASSLFSGPLPNEQFF. The CDR3 DNA is TGTGCCAGCAGCTTATTCTCGGGACCCCTTCCGAATGAGCAGTTCTTC.